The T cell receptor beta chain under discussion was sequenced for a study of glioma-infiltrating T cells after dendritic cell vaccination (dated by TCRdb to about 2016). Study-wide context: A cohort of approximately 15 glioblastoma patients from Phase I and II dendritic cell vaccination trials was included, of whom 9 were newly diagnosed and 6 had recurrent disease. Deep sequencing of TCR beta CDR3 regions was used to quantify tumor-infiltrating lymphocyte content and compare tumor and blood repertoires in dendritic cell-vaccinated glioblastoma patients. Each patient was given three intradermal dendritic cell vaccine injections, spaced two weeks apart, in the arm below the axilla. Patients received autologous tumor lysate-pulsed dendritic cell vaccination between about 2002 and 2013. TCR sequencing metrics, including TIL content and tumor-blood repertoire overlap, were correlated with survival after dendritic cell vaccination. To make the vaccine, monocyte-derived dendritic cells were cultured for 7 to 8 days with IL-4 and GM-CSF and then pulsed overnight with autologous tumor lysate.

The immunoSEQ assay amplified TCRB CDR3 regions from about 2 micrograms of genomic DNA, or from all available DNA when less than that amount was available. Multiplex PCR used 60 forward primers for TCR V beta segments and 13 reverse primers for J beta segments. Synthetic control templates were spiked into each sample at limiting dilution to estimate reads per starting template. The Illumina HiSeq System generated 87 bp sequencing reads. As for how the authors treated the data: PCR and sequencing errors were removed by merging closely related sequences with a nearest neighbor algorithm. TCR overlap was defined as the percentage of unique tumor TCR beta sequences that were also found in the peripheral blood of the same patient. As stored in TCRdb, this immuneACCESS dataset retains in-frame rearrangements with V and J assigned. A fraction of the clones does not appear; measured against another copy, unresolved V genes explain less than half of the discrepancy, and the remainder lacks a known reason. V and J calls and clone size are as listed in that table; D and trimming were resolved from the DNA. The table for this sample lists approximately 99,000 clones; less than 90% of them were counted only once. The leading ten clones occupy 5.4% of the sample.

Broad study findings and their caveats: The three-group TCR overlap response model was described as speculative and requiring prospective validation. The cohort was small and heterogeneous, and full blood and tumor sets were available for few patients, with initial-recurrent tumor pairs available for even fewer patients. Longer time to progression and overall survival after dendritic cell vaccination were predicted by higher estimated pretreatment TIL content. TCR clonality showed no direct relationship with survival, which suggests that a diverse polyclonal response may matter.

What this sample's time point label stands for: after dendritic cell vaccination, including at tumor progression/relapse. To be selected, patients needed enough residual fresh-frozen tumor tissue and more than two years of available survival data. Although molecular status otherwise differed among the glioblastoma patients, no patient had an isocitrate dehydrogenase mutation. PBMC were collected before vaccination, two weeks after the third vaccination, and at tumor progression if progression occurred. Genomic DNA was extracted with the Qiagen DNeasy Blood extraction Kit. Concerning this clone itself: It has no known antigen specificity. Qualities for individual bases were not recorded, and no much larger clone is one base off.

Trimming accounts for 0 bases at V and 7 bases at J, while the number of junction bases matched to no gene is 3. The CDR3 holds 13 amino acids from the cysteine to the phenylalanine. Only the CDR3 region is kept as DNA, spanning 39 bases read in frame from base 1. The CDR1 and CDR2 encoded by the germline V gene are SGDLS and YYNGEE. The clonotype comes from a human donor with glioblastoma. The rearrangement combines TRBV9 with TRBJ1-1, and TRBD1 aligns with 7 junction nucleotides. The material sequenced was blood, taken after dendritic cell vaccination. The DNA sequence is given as TGTGCCAGCAGCGTAGGGGACAGCTATGAAGCTTTCTTT. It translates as CASSVGDSYEAFF.